This T cell receptor (beta chain) derives from a study of control samples from healthy donors and cancer patients. Generated by immunoSEQ multiplex PCR, the TCRdb table keeps only in-frame clones and is missing some. The table has 150,000 to 200,000 clones, just over 85% seen once; the top ten hold nearly 5%. The CDR3 sequence is 15 residues long. Per the germline V gene, CDR1 is SGHDT and CDR2 is YYEEEE. Details on this clone: At one end the junction does not follow the germline gene, possibly because of a read error.

This TCR was sampled from a woman in her twenties or thirties in good health. The specimen was blood. The gene calls are TRBV5-6 and TRBJ2-2; D is possibly TRBD1 (6 bases). CDR3 loop: CASSTGQTKTGELFF. The CDR3 region has the DNA TGTGCCAGCAGCACAGGACAGACGAAGACCGGGGAGCTGTTTTTT. Full variable domain (missing parts from reference TRBV5-6 and TRBJ2-2): DAGVTQSPTHLIKTRGQQVTLRCSPKSGHDTVSWYQQALGQGPQFIFQYYEEEERQRGNFPDRFSGHQFPNYSSELNVNALLLGDSALYLCASSTGQTKTGELFFGEGSRLTVL.